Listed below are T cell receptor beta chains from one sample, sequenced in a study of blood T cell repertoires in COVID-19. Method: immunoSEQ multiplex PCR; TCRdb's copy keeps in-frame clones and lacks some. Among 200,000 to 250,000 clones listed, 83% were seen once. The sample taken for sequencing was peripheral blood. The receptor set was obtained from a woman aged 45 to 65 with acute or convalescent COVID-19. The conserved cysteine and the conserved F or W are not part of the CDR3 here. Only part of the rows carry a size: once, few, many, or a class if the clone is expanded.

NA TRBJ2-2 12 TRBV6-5 ASRAGTETGELF
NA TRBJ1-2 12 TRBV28 ASSLPRESGGYT
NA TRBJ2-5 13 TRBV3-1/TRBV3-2 ASSPRDRVSETQY
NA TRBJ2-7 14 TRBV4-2 ASSQDTGEQGARLY
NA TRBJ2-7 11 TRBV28 ASLDGLSYEQY
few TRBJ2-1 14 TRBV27 ASSRLAGASYNEQF
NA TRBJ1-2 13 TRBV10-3 AISESPEEGYGYT
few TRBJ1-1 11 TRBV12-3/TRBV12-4 ASSWGGVTEAF
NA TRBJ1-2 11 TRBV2 AQTRDSSYGYT
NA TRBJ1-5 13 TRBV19 ASSGPQGALWPQH
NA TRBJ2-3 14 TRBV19 ASSSLGGLSTDTQY
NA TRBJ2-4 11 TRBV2 ASRNRVANIQY
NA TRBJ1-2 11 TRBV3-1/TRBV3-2 ASRDTVGGGYT
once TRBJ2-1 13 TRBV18 ASSRGQGMGNEQF
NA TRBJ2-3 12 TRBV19 ASLGHGRADTQY
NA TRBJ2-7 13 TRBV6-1 ASSEGTGRSYEQY
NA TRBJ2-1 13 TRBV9 ASSVSGGRGNEQF
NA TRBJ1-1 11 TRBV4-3 ASTKSGSTEAF
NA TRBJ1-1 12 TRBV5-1 ASVLDTMNTEAF
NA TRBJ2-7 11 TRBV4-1 ASSPGPRYEQY
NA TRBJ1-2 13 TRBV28 ASRATGATSRGYT
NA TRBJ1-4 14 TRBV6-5 ASSWDRIATNEKLF
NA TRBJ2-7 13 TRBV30 AWSSDQRAPYEQY
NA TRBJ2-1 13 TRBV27 ASSLSSGSFYEQF
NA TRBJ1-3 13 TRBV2 ASSEIREAGNTIY
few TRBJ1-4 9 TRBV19 ASRTGEKLF
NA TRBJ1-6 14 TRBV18 ASSPTSTVNNSPLH
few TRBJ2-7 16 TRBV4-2 ASSREAGVSGFSYEQY
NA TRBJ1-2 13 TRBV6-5 ASSYSPTGDGGYT